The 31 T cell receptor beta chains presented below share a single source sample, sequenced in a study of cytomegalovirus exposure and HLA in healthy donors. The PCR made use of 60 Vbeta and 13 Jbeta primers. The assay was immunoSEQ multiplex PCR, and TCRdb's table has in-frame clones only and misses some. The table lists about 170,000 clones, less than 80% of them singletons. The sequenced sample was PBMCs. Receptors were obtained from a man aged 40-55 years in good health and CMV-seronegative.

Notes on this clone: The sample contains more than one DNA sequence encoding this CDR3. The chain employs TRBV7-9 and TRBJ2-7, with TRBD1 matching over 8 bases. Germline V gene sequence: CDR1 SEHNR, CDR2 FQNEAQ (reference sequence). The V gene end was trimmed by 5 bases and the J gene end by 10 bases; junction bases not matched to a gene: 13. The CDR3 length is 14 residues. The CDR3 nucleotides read TGTGCCAGCAGCATTGGACAGGGCAGGGGCGAACAGTACTTC. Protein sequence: CASSIGQGRGEQYF.

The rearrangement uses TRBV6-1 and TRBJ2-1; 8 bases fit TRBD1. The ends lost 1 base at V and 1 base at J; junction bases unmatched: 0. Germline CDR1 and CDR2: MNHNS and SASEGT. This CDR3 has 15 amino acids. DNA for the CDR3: TGTGCCAGCAGTGAAGGACAGGGGTCCTACAATGAGCAGTTCTTC. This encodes CASSEGQGSYNEQFF.

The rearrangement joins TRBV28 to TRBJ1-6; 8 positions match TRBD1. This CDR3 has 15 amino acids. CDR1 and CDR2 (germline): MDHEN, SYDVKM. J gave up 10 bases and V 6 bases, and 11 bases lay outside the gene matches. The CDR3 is CASSQPTGGTSPLHF. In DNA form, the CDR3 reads TGTGCCAGCAGCCAACCCACAGGGGGTACGTCACCCCTCCACTTT.

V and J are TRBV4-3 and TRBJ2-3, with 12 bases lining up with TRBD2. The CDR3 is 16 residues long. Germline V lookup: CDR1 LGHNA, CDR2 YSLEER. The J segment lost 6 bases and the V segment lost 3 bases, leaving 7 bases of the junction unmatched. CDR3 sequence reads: CASSQTSGSRGDTQYF. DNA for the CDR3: TGCGCCAGCAGCCAGACTAGCGGGAGTAGGGGGGATACGCAGTATTTT.

The CDR3 is CASLGQGMAYEQYF. CDR3 DNA sequence: TGTGCCAGCCTTGGACAGGGGATGGCCTACGAGCAGTACTTC. The chain links TRBV6-1 to TRBJ2-7; 9 positions match TRBD1. Germline V gene lookup returns CDR1 MNHNS and CDR2 SASEGT. The CDR3 totals 14 residues. V lost 8 bases, J lost 2 bases, and 7 bases stayed unmatched.

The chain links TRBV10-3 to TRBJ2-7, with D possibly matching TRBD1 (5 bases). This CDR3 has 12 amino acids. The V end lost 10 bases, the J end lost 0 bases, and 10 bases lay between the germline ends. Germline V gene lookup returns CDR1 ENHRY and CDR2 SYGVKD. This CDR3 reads CATSTDSYEQYF. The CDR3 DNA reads TGTGCCACTTCGACAGACTCCTACGAGCAGTACTTC.

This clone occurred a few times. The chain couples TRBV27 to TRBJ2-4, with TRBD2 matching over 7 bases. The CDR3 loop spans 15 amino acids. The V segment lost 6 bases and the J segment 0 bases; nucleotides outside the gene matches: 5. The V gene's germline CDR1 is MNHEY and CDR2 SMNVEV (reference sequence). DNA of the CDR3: TGTGCCAGCAGACGAGCGGGGCTAGCCAAAAACATTCAGTACTTC. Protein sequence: CASRRAGLAKNIQYF.

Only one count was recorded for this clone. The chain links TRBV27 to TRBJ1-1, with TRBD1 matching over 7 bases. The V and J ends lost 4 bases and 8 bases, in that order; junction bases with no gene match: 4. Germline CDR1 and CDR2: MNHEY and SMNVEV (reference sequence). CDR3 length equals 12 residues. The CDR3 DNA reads TGTGCCAGCAGTTCACGGACAGGCGAAGCTTTCTTT. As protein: CASSSRTGEAFF.

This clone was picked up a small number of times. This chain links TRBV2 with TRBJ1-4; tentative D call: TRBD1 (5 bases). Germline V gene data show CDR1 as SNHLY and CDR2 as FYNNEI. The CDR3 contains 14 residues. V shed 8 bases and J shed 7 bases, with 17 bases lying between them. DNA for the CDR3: TGTGCCAGCGCCCGGGGGGGGTTAGGTGAAAAACTGTTTTTT. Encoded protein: CASARGGLGEKLFF.

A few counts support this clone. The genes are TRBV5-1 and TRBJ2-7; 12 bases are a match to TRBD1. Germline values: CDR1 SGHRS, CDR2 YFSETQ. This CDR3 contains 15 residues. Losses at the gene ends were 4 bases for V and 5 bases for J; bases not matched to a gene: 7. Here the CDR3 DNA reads TGCGCCAGCAGCGGGCCCGGGACAGGGGGCCACGAGCAGTACTTC. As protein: CASSGPGTGGHEQYF. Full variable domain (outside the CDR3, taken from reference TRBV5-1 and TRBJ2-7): KAGVTQTPRYLIKTRGQQVTLSCSPISGHRSVSWYQQTPGQGLQFLFEYFSETQRNKGNFPGRFSGRQFSNSRSEMNVSTLELGDSALYLCASSGPGTGGHEQYFGPGTRLTVT.

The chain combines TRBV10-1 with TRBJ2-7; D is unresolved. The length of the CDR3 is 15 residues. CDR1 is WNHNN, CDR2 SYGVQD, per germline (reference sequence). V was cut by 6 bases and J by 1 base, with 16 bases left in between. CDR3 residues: CASSTSRSPSYEQYF. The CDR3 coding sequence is TGCGCCAGCAGCACGTCCAGATCCCCGTCCTACGAGCAGTACTTC.

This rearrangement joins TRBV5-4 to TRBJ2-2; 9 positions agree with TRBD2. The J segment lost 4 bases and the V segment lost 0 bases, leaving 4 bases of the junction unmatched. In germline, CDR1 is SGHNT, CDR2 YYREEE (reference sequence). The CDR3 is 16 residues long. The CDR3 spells CASSLGAGGGTGELFF. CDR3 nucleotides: TGTGCCAGCAGCTTGGGGGCGGGAGGGGGCACCGGGGAGCTGTTTTTT.

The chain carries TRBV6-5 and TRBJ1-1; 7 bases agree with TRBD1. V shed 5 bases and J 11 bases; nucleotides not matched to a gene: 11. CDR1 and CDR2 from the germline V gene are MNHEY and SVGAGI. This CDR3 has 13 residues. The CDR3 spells CASSQTDRPRAFF. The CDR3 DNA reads TGTGCCAGCAGTCAAACGGACAGGCCAAGGGCTTTCTTT.

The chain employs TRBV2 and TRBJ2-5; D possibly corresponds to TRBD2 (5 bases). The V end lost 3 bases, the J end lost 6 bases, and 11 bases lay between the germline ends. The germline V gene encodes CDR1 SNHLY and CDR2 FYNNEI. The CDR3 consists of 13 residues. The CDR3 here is CASSEGAKKTQYF. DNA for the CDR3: TGTGCCAGCAGTGAGGGAGCTAAGAAGACCCAGTACTTC.

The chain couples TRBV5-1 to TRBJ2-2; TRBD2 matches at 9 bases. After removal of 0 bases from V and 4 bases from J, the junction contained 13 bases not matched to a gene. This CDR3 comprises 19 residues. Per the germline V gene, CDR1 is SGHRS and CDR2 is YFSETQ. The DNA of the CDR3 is TGCGCCAGCAGCTTGGCCTGGTTAGCGGGAGACGGGATCACCGGGGAGCTGTTTTTT. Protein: CASSLAWLAGDGITGELFF.

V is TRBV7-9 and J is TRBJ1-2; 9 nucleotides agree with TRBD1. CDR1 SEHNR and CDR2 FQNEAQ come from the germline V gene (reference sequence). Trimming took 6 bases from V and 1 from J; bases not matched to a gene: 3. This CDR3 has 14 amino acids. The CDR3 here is CASSWDRVNYGYTF. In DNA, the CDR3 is TGTGCCAGCAGTTGGGACAGGGTTAACTATGGCTACACCTTC.

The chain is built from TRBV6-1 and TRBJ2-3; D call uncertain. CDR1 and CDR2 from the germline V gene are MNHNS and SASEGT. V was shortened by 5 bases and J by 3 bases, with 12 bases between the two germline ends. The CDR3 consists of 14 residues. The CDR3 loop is CASSPTANTDTQYF. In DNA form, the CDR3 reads TGTGCCAGCAGTCCTACAGCTAATACAGATACGCAGTATTTT.

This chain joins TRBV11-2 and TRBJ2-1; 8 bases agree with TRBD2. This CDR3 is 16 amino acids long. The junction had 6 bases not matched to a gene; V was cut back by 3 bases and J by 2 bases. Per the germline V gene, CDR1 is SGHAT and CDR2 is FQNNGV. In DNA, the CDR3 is TGTGCCAGCAGCTTCCTGGTCGGGAGGGCCTACAATGAGCAGTTCTTC. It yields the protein CASSFLVGRAYNEQFF.

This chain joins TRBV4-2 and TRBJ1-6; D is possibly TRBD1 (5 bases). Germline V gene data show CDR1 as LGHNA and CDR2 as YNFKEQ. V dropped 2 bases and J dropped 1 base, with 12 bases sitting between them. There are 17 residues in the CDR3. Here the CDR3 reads CASSQTSPGSYNSPLHF. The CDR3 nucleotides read TGTGCCAGCAGCCAAACCTCCCCAGGGTCCTATAATTCACCCCTCCACTTT.

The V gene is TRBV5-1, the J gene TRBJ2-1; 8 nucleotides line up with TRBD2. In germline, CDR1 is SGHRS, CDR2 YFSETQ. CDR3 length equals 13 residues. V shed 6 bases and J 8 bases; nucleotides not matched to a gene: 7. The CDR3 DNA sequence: TGCGCCAGCAAAGAACCAGCGGGAGATGAGCAGTTCTTC. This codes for CASKEPAGDEQFF.

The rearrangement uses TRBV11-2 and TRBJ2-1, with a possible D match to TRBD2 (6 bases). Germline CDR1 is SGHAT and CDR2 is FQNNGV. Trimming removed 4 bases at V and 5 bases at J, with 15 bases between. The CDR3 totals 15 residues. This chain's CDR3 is CASSYGAGTHNEQFF. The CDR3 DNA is TGTGCCAGCAGCTACGGGGCGGGGACCCACAATGAGCAGTTCTTC. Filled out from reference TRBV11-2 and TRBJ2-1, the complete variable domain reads EAGVAQSPRYKIIEKRQSVAFWCNPISGHATLYWYQQILGQGPKLLIQFQNNGVVDDSQLPKDRFSAERLKGVDSTLKIQPAKLEDSAVYLCASSYGAGTHNEQFFGPGTRLTVL.

The CDR3 spells CASSLTRGDNEKLFF. The CDR3, as DNA: TGTGCCAGCAGCTTGACGCGGGGGGATAATGAAAAACTGTTTTTT. The chain is built from TRBV7-2 and TRBJ1-4; tentatively, D is TRBD1 (5 bases). The CDR3 sequence is 15 residues long. The V and J ends lost 3 bases and 4 bases respectively, with 12 bases between them. The germline CDR1 and CDR2 sequences are SGHTA and FQGNSA. Drawing the rest from reference TRBV7-2 and TRBJ1-4, the complete variable domain is GAGVSQSPSNKVTEKGKDVELRCDPISGHTALYWYRQSLGQGLEFLIYFQGNSAPDKSGLPSDRFSAERTGGSVSTLTIQRTQQEDSAVYLCASSLTRGDNEKLFFGSGTQLSVL.

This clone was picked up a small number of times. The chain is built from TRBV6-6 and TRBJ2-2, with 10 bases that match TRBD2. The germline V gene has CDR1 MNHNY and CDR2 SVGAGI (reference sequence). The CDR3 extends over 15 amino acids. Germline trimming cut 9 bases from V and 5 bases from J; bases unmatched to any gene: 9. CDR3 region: CASHLAGAETGELFF. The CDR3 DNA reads TGTGCCAGTCACCTAGCGGGAGCTGAAACCGGGGAGCTGTTTTTT.

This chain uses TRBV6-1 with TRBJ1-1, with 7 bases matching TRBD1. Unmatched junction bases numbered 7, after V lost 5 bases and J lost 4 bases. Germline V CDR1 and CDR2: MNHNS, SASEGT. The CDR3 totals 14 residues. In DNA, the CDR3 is TGTGCCAGCAGTCCCAGGGCAGGGGGCACTGAAGCTTTCTTT. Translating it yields CASSPRAGGTEAFF.

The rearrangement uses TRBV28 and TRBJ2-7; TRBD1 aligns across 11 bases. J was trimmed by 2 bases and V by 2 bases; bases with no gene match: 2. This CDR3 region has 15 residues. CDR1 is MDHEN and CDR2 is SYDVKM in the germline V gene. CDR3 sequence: CASSLRDRGAYEQYF. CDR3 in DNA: TGTGCCAGCAGTTTAAGGGACAGGGGGGCCTACGAGCAGTACTTC.

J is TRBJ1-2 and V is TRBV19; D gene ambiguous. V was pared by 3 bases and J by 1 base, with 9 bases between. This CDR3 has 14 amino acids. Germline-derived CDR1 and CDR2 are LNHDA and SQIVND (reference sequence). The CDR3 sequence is CASSMERSNYGYTF. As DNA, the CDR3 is TGTGCCAGTAGTATGGAACGGAGTAACTATGGCTACACCTTC. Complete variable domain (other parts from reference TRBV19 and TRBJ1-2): DGGITQSPKYLFRKEGQNVTLSCEQNLNHDAMYWYRQDPGQGLRLIYYSQIVNDFQKGDIAEGYSVSREKKESFPLTVTSAQKNPTAFYLCASSMERSNYGYTFGSGTRLTVV.

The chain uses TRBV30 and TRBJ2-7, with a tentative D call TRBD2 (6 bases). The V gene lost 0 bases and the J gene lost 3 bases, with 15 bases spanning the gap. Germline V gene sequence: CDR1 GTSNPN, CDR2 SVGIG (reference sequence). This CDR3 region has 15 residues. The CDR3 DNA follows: TGTGCCTGGAGTGTCGGGGGATCCTCAATCTACGAGCAGTACTTC. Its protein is CAWSVGGSSIYEQYF.

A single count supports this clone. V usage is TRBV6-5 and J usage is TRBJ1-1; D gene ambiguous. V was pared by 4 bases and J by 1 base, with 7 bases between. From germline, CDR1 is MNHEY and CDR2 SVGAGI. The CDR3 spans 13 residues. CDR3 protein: CASSWRGNTEAFF. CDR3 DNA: TGTGCCAGCAGTTGGCGGGGGAACACTGAAGCTTTCTTT.

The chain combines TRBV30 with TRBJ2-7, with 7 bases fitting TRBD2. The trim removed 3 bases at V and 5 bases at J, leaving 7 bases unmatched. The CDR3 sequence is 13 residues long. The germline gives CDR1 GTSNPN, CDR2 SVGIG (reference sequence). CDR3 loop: CAWSQGAGDEQYF. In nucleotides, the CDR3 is TGTGCCTGGAGCCAAGGGGCGGGGGACGAGCAGTACTTC.

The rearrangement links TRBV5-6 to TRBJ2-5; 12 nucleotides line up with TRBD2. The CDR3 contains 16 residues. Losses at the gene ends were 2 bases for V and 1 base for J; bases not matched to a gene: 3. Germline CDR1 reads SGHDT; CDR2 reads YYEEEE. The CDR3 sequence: CASSFLTSGGQETQYF. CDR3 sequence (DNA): TGTGCCAGCAGCTTTCTGACTAGCGGGGGCCAAGAGACCCAGTACTTC.

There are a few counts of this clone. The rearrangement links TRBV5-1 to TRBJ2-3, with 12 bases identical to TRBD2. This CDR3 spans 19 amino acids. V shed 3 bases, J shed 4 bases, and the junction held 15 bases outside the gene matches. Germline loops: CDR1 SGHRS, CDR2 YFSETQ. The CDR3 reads CASSSGSLAGGPLADTQYF. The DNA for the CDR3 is TGCGCCAGCAGCTCCGGAAGTCTAGCGGGGGGGCCCTTGGCAGATACGCAGTATTTT.